This entry lists 9 T cell receptor beta chains sequenced from one sample in a study of spatial heterogeneity in lung cancer. No antigen is known for these receptors. TCRdb reanalysed the 5' RACE reads using MiXCR and keeps one entry per CDR3 protein. The sample shows approximately 5,500 distinct CDR3 sequences, over 5% of them seen only once. Broader study findings: Intratumoral expanded alpha and beta TCR counts were found to track tumor mutation counts.

The time point denotes: sample taken at primary tumor resection. The source material was lung tumor tissue, sampled at surgery. The receptors originated from a female donor with early-stage non-small cell lung cancer.

As to this clonotype: The junction and the germline gene differ at one end; a read error may be behind it. Little can be read into the size of this beta chain, an off-target read in a library designed for alpha chains. The rearrangement links TRBV29-1 to TRBJ2-5; 9 bases line up with TRBD1. Germline assignment: CDR1 SQVTM and CDR2 ANQGSEA. The CDR3 length is 12 residues. In nucleotides, the CDR3 is TGCAGCGTGGGACAGGGCGAAGAGACCCGGTACTTC. Translated, it gives CSVGQGEETRYF.

By share of the sample, this clonotype is medium-sized. Because this beta chain is a stray read in a library intended to capture alpha chains, its abundance should not be given much weight. The chain joins TRBV10-3 to TRBJ2-3; D possibly corresponds to TRBD1 (5 bases). The V end lost 2 bases, the J end lost 4 bases, and 13 bases lay between the germline ends. The germline CDR1 and CDR2 sequences are ENHRY and SYGVKD. This CDR3 is 15 amino acids long. The CDR3: CAISEGQGIADTQYF. CDR3 coding DNA: TGTGCCATCAGTGAGGGGCAGGGCATCGCAGATACGCAGTATTTT.

The table lists this clonotype with many counts. The library was built for alpha chains, so this beta chain is an off-target read and its size means little. The rearrangement links TRBV6-1 to TRBJ2-5; 8 bases align to TRBD2. The germline V gene has CDR1 MNHNS and CDR2 SASEGT. The J segment lost 5 bases and the V segment lost 6 bases, leaving 8 bases of the junction unmatched. The CDR3 loop spans 14 amino acids. CDR3 sequence: CASSGGGQVETQYF. The CDR3 DNA is TGTGCCAGCAGCGGCGGGGGGCAGGTCGAGACCCAGTACTTC.

This clonotype has ten or more counts. The library was built for alpha chains, so this beta chain is an off-target read and its size means little. V and J are TRBV28 and TRBJ1-5, with 10 positions matching TRBD1. V lost 4 bases and J lost 5; bases outside the gene matches: 2. The CDR3 extends over 14 amino acids. Looked up from germline, CDR1 is MDHEN and CDR2 is SYDVKM. The CDR3 bases are TGTGCCAGCAGTTCGGGACAGGGGTATCAGCCCCAGCATTTT. Protein product: CASSSGQGYQPQHF. The whole variable domain, filled in from reference TRBV28 and TRBJ1-5, reads DVKVTQSSRYLVKRTGEKVFLECVQDMDHENMFWYRQDPGLGLRLIYFSYDVKMKEKGDIPEGYSVSREKKERFSLILESASTNQTSMYLCASSSGQGYQPQHFGDGTRLSIL.

This clonotype was counted at least ten times. The junction departs from the called germline gene at one end, perhaps through a read error. This beta chain is an unintended read in a library built for alpha chains; its size means little. V gene TRBV20-1 combines with J gene TRBJ2-3, with D perhaps matching TRBD1 (6 bases). This CDR3 comprises 10 residues. CDR1 and CDR2 from the germline V gene are DFQATT and SNEGSKA (reference sequence). The CDR3 sequence: CSALRTAEDF. The CDR3 DNA is TGCAGTGCCCTGAGGACAGCGGAGGATTTT.

This clonotype is medium-sized (0.01 to 0.1%) in the sample. This beta chain represents an off-target read in a library built for alpha chains; its size is of limited meaning. V gene TRBV12-5 combines with J gene TRBJ1-1; D is unclear. The germline V gene encodes CDR1 LGHNT and CDR2 FRNRAP. The germline V and J ends were trimmed by 0 bases and 3 bases, with 11 bases remaining between them. This CDR3 region has 15 residues. The CDR3 nucleotides are TGTGCTAGTGGTTTGGTAGTCACCGGTGACACTGAAGCTTTCTTT. It specifies CASGLVVTGDTEAFF. The full variable domain, its missing parts supplied by reference TRBV12-5 and TRBJ1-1, is DARVTQTPRHKVTEMGQEVTMRCQPILGHNTVFWYRQTMMQGLELLAYFRNRAPLDDSGMPKDRFSAEMPDATLATLKIQPSEPRDSAVYFCASGLVVTGDTEAFFGQGTRLTVV.

This clonotype was counted ten times or more. As an off-target read in a library built for alpha chains, this beta chain has a frequency of little significance. The chain has TRBV12-3 or TRBV12-4 and TRBJ1-5, with D tentatively TRBD1 (5 bases). The CDR3 is 16 amino acids. V was shortened by 0 bases and J by 3 bases, with 12 bases between the two germline ends. The CDR3 DNA is TGTGCCAGCAGTTTAGCGCTTTCGGGGCCCAATCAGCCCCAGCATTTT. Translating gives CASSLALSGPNQPQHF.

This clonotype is medium-sized (0.01 to 0.1%). The library was built for alpha chains, so this beta chain is an off-target read and its size means little. The chain combines TRBV7-8 with TRBJ1-1, with D possibly being TRBD1 (5 bases). Trimming pared 1 base from V and 1 base from J, leaving 13 bases between. Per germline, CDR1 SGHVS and CDR2 FQNEAQ. This CDR3 region has 16 residues. CDR3 region: CASSLVRAGPNTEAFF. CDR3 nucleotides: TGTGCCAGCAGCTTAGTCCGGGCAGGGCCGAACACTGAAGCTTTCTTT.

This clonotype was seen at least ten times. Little can be read into the size of this beta chain, an off-target read in a library designed for alpha chains. DNA of the CDR3: TGTGCCAGCAGTTTGTTTAACGAGCAGTACTTC. It is translated as CASSLFNEQYF. The chain has TRBV28 and TRBJ2-7; D is unclear. Germline V gene lookup returns CDR1 MDHEN and CDR2 SYDVKM. Between the trimmed V and J ends, which lost 3 bases and 5 bases, there was a span of 5 bases. The CDR3 covers 11 residues.